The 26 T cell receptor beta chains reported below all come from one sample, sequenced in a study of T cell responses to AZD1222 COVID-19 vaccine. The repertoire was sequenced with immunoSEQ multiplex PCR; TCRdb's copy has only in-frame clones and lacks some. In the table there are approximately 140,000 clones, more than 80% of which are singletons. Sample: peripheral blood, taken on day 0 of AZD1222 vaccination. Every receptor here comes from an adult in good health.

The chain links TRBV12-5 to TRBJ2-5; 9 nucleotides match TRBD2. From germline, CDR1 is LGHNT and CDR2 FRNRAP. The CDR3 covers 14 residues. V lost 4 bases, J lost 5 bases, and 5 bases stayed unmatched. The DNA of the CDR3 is TGTGCTAGTGGTTCGACTAGCGGAGGGGAGACCCAGTACTTC. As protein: CASGSTSGGETQYF.

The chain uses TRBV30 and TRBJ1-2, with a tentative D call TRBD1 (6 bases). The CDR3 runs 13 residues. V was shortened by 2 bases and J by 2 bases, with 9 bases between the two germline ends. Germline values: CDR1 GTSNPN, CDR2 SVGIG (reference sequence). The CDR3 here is CAWSPGHNYGYTF. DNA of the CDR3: TGTGCCTGGAGTCCGGGACACAACTATGGCTACACCTTC.

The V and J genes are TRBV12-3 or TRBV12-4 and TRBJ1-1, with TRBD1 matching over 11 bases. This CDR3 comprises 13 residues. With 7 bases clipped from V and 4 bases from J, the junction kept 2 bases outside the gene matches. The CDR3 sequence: CASTGTGGTEAFF. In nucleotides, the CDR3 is TGTGCCAGCACCGGGACAGGGGGCACTGAAGCTTTCTTT.

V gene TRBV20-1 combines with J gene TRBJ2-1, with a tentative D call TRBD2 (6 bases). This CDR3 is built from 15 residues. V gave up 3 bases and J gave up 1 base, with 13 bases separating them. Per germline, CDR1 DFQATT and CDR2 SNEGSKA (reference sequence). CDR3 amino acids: CSASRLAASYNEQFF. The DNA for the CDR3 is TGCAGTGCTAGTAGGTTAGCGGCTTCCTACAATGAGCAGTTCTTC.

The CDR3, as DNA: TGTGCCAGCAGCCGCACTGCGGCATGGACTGAAGCTTTCTTT. Its protein product is CASSRTAAWTEAFF. The chain is built from TRBV3-1 (or the pseudogene TRBV3-2) and TRBJ1-1; no firm D call. The germline V and J ends were trimmed by 4 bases and 5 bases, with 14 bases remaining between them. CDR1 and CDR2 (germline): LGHDT, YNNKEL (reference sequence). The CDR3 is 14 amino acids.

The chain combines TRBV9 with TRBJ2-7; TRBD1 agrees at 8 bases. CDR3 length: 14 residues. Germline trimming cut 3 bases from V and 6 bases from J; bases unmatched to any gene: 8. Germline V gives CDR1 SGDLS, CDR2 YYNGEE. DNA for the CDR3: TGTGCCAGCAGCGGATACAGGGGGAGGAGCGAGCAGTACTTC. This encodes CASSGYRGRSEQYF. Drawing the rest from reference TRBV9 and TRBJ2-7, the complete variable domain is DSGVTQTPKHLITATGQRVTLRCSPRSGDLSVYWYQQSLDQGLQFLIQYYNGEERAKGNILERFSAQQFPDLHSELNLSSLELGDSALYFCASSGYRGRSEQYFGPGTRLTVT.

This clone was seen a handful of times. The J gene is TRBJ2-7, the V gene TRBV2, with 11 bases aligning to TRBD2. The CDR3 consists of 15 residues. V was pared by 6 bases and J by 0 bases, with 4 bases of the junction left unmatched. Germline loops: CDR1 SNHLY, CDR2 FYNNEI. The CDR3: CASSLAGGSSYEQYF. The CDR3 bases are TGTGCCAGCAGCCTAGCGGGAGGCTCCTCCTACGAGCAGTACTTC.

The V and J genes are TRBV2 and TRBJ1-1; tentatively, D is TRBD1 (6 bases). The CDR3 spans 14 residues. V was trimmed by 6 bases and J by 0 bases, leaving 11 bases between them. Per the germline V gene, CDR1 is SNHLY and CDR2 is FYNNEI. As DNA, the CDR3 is TGTGCCAGCAGGAAACAGGGTTTGAACACTGAAGCTTTCTTT. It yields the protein CASRKQGLNTEAFF.

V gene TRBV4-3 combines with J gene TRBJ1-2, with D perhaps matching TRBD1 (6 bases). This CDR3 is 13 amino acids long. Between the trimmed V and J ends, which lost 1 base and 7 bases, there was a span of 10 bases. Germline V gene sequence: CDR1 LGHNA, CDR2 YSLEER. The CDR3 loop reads CASSQGGALGYTF. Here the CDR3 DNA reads TGCGCCAGCAGCCAAGGGGGGGCGCTTGGCTACACCTTC.

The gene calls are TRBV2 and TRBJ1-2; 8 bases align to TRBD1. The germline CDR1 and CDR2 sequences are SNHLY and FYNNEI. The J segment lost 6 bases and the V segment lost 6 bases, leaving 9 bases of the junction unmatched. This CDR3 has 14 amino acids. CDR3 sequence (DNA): TGTGCCAGCAGATCCCAGGGGGCGTTTGATGGCTACACCTTC. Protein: CASRSQGAFDGYTF.

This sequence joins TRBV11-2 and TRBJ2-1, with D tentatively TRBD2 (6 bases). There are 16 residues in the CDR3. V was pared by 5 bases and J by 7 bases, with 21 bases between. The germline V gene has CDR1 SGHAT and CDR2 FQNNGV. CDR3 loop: CASSRLGRVSWNEQFF. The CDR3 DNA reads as TGTGCCAGCAGCCGACTAGGGCGAGTGTCATGGAATGAGCAGTTCTTC.

CDR3 bases: TGTGCCAGCAGCTTAGGCTTCAGGGGAACAGATACGCAGTATTTT. Amino acids: CASSLGFRGTDTQYF. J is TRBJ2-3 and V is TRBV13, with TRBD1 as a possible D gene (6 bases). Germline V lookup: CDR1 PRHDT, CDR2 FYEKMQ (reference sequence). V was shortened by 0 bases and J by 3 bases, with 10 bases between the two germline ends. The CDR3 is made up of 15 amino acids.

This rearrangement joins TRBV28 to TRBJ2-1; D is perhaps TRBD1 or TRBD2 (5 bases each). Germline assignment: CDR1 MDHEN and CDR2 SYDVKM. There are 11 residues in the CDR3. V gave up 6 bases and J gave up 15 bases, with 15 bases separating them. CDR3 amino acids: CASRGDLRVFF. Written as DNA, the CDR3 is TGTGCCAGCAGGGGGGACCTTAGGGTGTTCTTC.

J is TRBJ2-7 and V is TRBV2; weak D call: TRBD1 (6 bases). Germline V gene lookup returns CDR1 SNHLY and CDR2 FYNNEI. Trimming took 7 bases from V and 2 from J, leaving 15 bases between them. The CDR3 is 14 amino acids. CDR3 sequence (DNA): TGTGCCAGCACCCGTCGGACAGAGGCCTACGAGCAGTACTTC. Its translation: CASTRRTEAYEQYF.

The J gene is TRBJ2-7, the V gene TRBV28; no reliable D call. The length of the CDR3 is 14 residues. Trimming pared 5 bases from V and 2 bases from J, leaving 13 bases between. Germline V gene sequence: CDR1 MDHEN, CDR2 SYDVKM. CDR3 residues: CASSPPISTYEQYF. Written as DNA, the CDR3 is TGTGCCAGCAGTCCCCCGATTTCCACCTACGAGCAGTACTTC.

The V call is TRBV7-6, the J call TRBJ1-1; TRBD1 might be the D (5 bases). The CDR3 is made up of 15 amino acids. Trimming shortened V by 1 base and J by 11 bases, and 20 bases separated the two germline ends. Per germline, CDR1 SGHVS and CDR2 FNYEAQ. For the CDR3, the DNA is TGTGCCAGCAGCTTAGGTAGCGGGGACGGGAGATTCGCTTTCTTT. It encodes CASSLGSGDGRFAFF.

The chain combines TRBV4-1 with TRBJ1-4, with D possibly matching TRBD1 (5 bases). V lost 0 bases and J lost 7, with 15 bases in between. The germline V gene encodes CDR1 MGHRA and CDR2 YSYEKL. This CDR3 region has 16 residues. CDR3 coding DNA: TGCGCCAGCAGCCAAGATCCCATCCCAGGGAGTGAAAAACTGTTTTTT. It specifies CASSQDPIPGSEKLFF.

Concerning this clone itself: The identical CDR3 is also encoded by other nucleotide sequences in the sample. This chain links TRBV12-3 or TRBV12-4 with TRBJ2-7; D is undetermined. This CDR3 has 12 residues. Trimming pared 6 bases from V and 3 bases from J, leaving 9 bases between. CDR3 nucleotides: TGTGCCAGCAGCCTTGGCAGCTACGAGCAGTACTTC. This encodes CASSLGSYEQYF.

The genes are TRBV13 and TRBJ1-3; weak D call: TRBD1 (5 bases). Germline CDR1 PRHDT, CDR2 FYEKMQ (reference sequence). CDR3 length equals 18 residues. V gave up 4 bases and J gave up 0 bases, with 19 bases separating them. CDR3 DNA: TGTGCCAGCAGCTCAACTAAGCTGCCAGGGAACTCTGGAAACACCATATATTTT. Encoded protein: CASSSTKLPGNSGNTIYF.

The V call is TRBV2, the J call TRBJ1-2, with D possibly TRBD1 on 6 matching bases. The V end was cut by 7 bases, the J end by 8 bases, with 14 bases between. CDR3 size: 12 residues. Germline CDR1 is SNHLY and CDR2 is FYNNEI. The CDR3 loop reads CASNRGAGGYTF. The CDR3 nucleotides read TGTGCCAGCAATCGGGGGGCAGGCGGCTACACCTTC. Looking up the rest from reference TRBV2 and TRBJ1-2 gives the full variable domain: EPEVTQTPSHQVTQMGQEVILRCVPISNHLYFYWYRQILGQKVEFLVSFYNNEISEKSEIFDDQFSVERPDGSNFTLKIRSTKLEDSAMYFCASNRGAGGYTFGSGTRLTVV.

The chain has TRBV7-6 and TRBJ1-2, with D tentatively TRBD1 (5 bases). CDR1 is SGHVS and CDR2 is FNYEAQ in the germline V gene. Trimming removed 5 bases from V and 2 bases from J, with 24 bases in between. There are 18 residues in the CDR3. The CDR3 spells CASSIGPSTGELNYGYTF. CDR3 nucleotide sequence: TGTGCCAGCAGCATCGGACCCAGTACAGGAGAACTAAACTATGGCTACACCTTC.

DNA for the CDR3: TGCGCCAGCAGCTTCTCGACAGGGTCCCAAGAGACCCAGTACTTC. It translates to CASSFSTGSQETQYF. The chain joins TRBV5-1 to TRBJ2-5; 7 bases map to TRBD1. Germline values: CDR1 SGHRS, CDR2 YFSETQ. V gave up 2 bases and J gave up 1 base; unmatched junction bases: 5. The CDR3 contains 15 residues.

The CDR3 DNA reads as TGTGCCAGCAGCCAAGGTATAGGGGGCATTCATTCACCCCTCCACTTT. It codes for CASSQGIGGIHSPLHF. J is TRBJ1-6 and V is TRBV3-1 (or the pseudogene TRBV3-2), with 7 nucleotides matching TRBD1. Germline CDR1 LGHDT, CDR2 YNNKEL (reference sequence). This CDR3 is 16 amino acids long. V shed 1 base and J 8 bases; nucleotides not matched to a gene: 8.

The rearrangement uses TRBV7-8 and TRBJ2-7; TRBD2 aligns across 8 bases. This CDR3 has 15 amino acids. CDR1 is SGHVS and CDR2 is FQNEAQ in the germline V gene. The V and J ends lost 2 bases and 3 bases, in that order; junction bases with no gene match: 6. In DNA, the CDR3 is TGTGCCAGCAGCTTAAGTGGCGGGGGGCTCTACGAGCAGTACTTC. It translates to CASSLSGGGLYEQYF.

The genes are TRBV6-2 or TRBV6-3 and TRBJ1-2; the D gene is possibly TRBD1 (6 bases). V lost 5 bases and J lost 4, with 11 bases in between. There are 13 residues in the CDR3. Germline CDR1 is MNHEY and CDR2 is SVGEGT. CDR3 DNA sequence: TGTGCCAGCAGTCCCGACAGGAGCTATGGCTACACCTTC. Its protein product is CASSPDRSYGYTF.

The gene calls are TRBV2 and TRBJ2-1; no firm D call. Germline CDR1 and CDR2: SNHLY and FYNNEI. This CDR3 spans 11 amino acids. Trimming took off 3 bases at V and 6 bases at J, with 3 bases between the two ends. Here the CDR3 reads CASSEGNEQFF. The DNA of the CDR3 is TGTGCCAGCAGTGAGGGCAATGAGCAGTTCTTC.